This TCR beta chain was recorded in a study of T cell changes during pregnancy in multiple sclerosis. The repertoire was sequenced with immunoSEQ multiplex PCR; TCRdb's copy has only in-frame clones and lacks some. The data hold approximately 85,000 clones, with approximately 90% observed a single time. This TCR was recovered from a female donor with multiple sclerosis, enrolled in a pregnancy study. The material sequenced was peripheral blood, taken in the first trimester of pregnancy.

The CDR3 nucleotides are TGTGCCAGCAGCCCTCCGGGACAGAGAGACATTCAGTACTTC. This sequence encodes CASSPPGQRDIQYF. The V gene is TRBV11-3, the J gene TRBJ2-4; 7 positions match TRBD1. The trim removed 5 bases at V and 8 bases at J, leaving 9 bases unmatched. The CDR3 has 14 amino acids. Germline V CDR1 and CDR2: SGHNT, YENEEA.